The subject of this entry is one TCR beta chain. Read coverage stops 3 residues before the CDR3 terminus; the germline J gene supplies the remainder. The protocol was immunoSEQ multiplex PCR, while the TCRdb copy is restricted to in-frame clones and leaves out a portion. The specimen's table records tens of thousands of clones. This entry belongs to a study of Tregs in tolerant kidney transplant recipients. Mixed chimerism was transient after nonmyeloablative marrow transplants from related graft donors. Unstimulated regulatory T cells (CD4+CD25+CD127-), CD4+CD25- non-regulatory cells, CD4 and CD8 cells were FACS-sorted from thawed PBMCs. The V gene end was trimmed by 6 bases and the J gene end by 0 bases; junction bases not matched to a gene: 9. The length of the CDR3 is 17 residues. CDR1 is DFQATT and CDR2 is SNEGSKA in the germline V gene (reference sequence).

The origin of this receptor is a human patient who received a combined kidney and bone marrow transplant. Part of the T cells may come from the graft donor. The chain links TRBV20-1 to TRBJ2-3, with TRBD2 matching 13 bases. Specimen: CD4+ T cells from blood (PBMCs), collected 24 months after the transplant. The part of the CDR3 DNA that was read is TGCAGTGCCCAACTAGCGGGAGGGGATCAAAGCACAGATACG. This encodes CSAQLAGGDQSTDT. In full, the CDR3 is CSAQLAGGDQSTDTQYF.